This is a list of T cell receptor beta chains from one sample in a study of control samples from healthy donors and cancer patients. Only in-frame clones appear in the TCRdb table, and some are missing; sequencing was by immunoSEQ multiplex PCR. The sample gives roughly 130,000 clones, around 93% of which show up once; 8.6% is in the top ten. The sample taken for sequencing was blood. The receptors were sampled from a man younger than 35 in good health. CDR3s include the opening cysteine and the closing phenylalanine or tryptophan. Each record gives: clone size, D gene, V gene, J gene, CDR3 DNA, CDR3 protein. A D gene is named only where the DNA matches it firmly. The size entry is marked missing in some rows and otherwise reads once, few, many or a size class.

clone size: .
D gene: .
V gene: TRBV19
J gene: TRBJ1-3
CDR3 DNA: TGTGCCAGTAGTATCAGGGGTCCTGGAAACACCATATATTTT
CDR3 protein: CASSIRGPGNTIYF

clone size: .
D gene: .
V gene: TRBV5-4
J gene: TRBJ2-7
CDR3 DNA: TGTGCCAGCAGCCGTTGGGGGAATCCTCCCCACGAGCAGTACTTC
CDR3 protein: CASSRWGNPPHEQYF

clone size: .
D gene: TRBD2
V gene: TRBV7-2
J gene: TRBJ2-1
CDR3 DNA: TGTGCCAGCAGCTGGGATTTAGCGGGGGCCAATGAGCAGTTCTTC
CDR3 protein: CASSWDLAGANEQFF

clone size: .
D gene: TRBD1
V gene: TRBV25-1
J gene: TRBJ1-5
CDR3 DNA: TGTGCCAGCAGTGAGGGGACAGGGGGGAGCAATCAGCCCCAGCATTTT
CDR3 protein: CASSEGTGGSNQPQHF

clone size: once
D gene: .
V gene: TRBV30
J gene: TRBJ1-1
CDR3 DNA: TGTGCCTGGAGTGTACTGGGCAGGGTGAACACTGAAGCTTTCTTT
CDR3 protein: CAWSVLGRVNTEAFF

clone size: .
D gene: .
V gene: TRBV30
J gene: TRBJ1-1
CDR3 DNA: TGTGCCTGGAGTGAGGCCGGGGGCACTGAAGCTTTCTTT
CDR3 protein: CAWSEAGGTEAFF

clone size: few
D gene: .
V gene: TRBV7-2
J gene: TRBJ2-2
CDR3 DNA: TGTGCCAGCAGCTTAGGACACCGGGGAGGGGAGCTGTTTTTT
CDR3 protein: CASSLGHRGGELFF

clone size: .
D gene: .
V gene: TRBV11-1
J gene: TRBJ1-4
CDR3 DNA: TGTGCCAGCACGCCCGGACTTCGTGAAAAACTGTTTTTT
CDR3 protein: CASTPGLREKLFF

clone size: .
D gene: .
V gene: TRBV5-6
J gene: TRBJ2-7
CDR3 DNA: TGTGCCAGCAGCTTGGTGGACAGCTCCTACGAGCAGTACTTC
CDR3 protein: CASSLVDSSYEQYF

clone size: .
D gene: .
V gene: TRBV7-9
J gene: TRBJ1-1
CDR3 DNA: TGTGCCAGCAGCCCCGTCCGATCCACTGAAGCTTTCTTT
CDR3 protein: CASSPVRSTEAFF

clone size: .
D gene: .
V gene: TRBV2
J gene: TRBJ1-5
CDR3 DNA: TGTGCCAGCAGTGCTCAGGGGAGGAATCAGCCCCAGCATTTT
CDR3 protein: CASSAQGRNQPQHF

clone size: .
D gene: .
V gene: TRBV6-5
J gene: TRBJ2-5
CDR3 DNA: TGTGCCAGCAGGGGTCCCCTGACAGGAGGAGAGACCCAGTACTTC
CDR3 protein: CASRGPLTGGETQYF

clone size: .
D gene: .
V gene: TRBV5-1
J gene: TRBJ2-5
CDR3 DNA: TGCGCCAGCAGCTTGATCGCAGGGGAAGGAGAGACCCAGTACTTC
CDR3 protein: CASSLIAGEGETQYF

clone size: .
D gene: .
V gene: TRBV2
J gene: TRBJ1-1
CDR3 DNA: TGTGCCAGCAGACGGGAGGCTGAAGCTTTCTTT
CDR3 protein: CASRREAEAFF

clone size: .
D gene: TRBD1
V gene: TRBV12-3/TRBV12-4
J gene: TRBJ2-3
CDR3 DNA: TGTGCCAGCTCACAGGGGCCAGATACGCAGTATTTT
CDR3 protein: CASSQGPDTQYF

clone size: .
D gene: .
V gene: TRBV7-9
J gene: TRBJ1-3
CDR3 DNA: TGTGCCAGCAGGCCGGGTTCTGGAAACACCATATATTTT
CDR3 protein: CASRPGSGNTIYF

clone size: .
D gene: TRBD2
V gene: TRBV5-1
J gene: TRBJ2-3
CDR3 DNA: TGCGCCAGCAGCTTGGAGCGGGGGAACACAGATACGCAGTATTTT
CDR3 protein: CASSLERGNTDTQYF

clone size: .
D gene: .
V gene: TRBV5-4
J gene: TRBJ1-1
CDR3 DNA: TGTGCCAGCAGCCGCCTCCACGAGGGGGTGAACACTGAAGCTTTCTTT
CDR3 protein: CASSRLHEGVNTEAFF